The next 8 T cell receptor beta chains were all read from a single sample in a study of OX40 agonist ivuxolimab in advanced cancers. The data were produced by immunoSEQ multiplex PCR, yet TCRdb's version contains in-frame clones alone and is incomplete. Here the sample spans about 61,000 clones, roughly 80% being singletons. The input for sequencing was CD4+ or CD8+ T cells sorted from blood, taken in a trial of the OX40 agonist ivuxolimab. The receptors come from an adult with an advanced solid tumor such as melanoma, head and neck, liver or kidney cancer.

The chain employs TRBV6-6 and TRBJ2-3; TRBD1 or TRBD2 may be the D gene (5 bases each). Trimming took 6 bases from V and 4 from J, leaving 20 bases between them. From germline, CDR1 is MNHNY and CDR2 SVGAGI (reference sequence). This CDR3 has 16 amino acids. In nucleotides, the CDR3 is TGTGCCAGCAGCTCCGGGGCCCCGGGCAGAGCAGATACGCAGTATTTT. Translation: CASSSGAPGRADTQYF.

CDR3 coding DNA: TGCGCCAGCACGAGCCGGACAGCGGTTGCGTCAGATACGCAGTATTTT. Its protein is CASTSRTAVASDTQYF. V is TRBV5-1 and J is TRBJ2-3; D is possibly TRBD1 (6 bases). V gave up 6 bases and J gave up 4 bases, with 21 bases separating them. Per germline, CDR1 SGHRS and CDR2 YFSETQ. There are 16 residues in the CDR3.

A remark on this clone: Compared with germline, one end of the junction differs, possibly owing to a read error. This chain joins TRBV7-7 and TRBJ2-5, with TRBD2 matching 16 bases. The CDR3 contains 17 residues. Germline CDR1 is SSHAT and CDR2 is FNYEAQ (reference sequence). The CDR3 protein is CASSLRLGTSGGATQYF. The CDR3 nucleotides read TGTGCTAGCAGCTTAAGACTGGGGACTAGCGGGGGGGCGACCCAGTACTTC.

The CDR3 coding sequence is TGCGCCAGCAGCCAGCTGACAGGGGTAGGCGAGACCCAGTACTTC. Its protein product is CASSQLTGVGETQYF. J is TRBJ2-5 and V is TRBV4-3, with TRBD1 matching over 8 bases. The CDR3 is 15 residues long. The germline V gene encodes CDR1 LGHNA and CDR2 YSLEER. The J segment lost 5 bases and the V segment lost 3 bases, leaving 8 bases of the junction unmatched.

The chain recombines TRBV9 with TRBJ2-1; 10 bases align to TRBD1. The germline V gene has CDR1 SGDLS and CDR2 YYNGEE. The V gene end was trimmed by 0 bases and the J gene end by 6 bases; junction bases not matched to a gene: 15. The CDR3 totals 19 residues. The CDR3 sequence: CASSVVLDGGTGESNEQFF. The DNA of the CDR3 is TGTGCCAGCAGCGTAGTCCTAGATGGGGGGACAGGGGAAAGCAATGAGCAGTTCTTC.

The chain employs TRBV4-3 and TRBJ1-2; a weak D match, TRBD1 (5 bases). The CDR3 is 16 residues long. Germline values: CDR1 LGHNA, CDR2 YSLEER. V was pared by 0 bases and J by 4 bases, with 15 bases between. The CDR3 here is CASSQEARASGYGYTF. CDR3 in DNA: TGCGCCAGCAGCCAAGAAGCCAGGGCGAGTGGCTATGGCTACACCTTC.

This chain connects TRBV5-1 to TRBJ2-7, with 7 positions matching TRBD2. The ends lost 0 bases at V and 6 bases at J; junction bases unmatched: 15. The CDR3 totals 17 residues. The germline V gene encodes CDR1 SGHRS and CDR2 YFSETQ. CDR3: CASSLELADGIPLEQYF. The CDR3 DNA follows: TGCGCCAGCAGCTTGGAGCTAGCGGACGGGATCCCCCTCGAGCAGTACTTC.

This clone was observed a single time. The J gene is TRBJ2-3, the V gene TRBV7-6; D call uncertain. V was trimmed by 2 bases and J by 2 bases, leaving 8 bases between them. CDR1 is SGHVS, CDR2 FNYEAQ, per germline. The CDR3 consists of 14 residues. The CDR3 is CASSLSPSTDTQYF. The CDR3 region has the DNA TGTGCCAGCAGCTTAAGTCCTTCCACAGATACGCAGTATTTT.